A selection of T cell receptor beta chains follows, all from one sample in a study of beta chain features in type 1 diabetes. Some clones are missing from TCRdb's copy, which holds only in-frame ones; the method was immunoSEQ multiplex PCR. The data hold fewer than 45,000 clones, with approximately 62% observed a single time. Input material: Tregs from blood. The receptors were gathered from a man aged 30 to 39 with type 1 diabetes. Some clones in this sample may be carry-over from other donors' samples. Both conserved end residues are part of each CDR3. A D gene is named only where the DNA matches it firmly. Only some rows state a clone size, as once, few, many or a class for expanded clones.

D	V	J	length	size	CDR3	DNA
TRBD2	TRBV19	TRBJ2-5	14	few	CARLGLAAQETQYF	TGTGCCAGATTGGGACTAGCGGCTCAAGAGACCCAGTACTTC
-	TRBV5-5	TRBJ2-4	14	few	CASSLQGAKNIQYF	TGTGCCAGCAGCTTGCAGGGAGCCAAAAACATTCAGTACTTC
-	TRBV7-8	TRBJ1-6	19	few	CASSLGWAGLSSYNSPLHF	TGTGCCAGCAGCTTAGGATGGGCAGGATTATCCTCCTATAATTCACCCCTCCACTTT
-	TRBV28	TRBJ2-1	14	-	CASTSGSSYNEQFF	-
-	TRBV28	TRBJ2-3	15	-	CASSFGGPLTDTQYF	TGTGCCAGCAGTTTCGGGGGGCCCCTTACAGATACGCAGTATTTT
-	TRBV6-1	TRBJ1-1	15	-	CASRRTGGRDTEAFF	TGTGCCAGTAGGAGGACGGGGGGGAGAGACACTGAAGCTTTCTTT
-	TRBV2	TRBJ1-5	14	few	CASRGGYSNQPQHF	TGTGCCAGCAGAGGGGGATATAGCAATCAGCCCCAGCATTTT
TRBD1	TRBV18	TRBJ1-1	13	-	CASAGGLGTEAFF	TGTGCCAGCGCAGGGGGCCTTGGCACTGAAGCTTTCTTT
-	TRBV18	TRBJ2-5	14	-	CASSPGTVQETQYF	TGTGCCAGCTCCCCGGGGACTGTTCAAGAGACCCAGTACTTC
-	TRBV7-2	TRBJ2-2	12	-	CASSSYTGELFF	TGTGCCAGCAGCTCCTACACCGGGGAGCTGTTTTTT
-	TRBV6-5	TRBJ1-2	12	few	CASFGQYYGYTF	TGTGCCAGCTTCGGACAGTACTATGGCTACACCTTC
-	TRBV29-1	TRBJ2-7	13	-	CSVKGLAPYEQYF	TGCAGCGTTAAGGGACTCGCTCCCTACGAGCAGTACTTC
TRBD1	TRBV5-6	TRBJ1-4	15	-	CASSDGQGAGEKLFF	TGTGCCAGCAGCGACGGACAGGGTGCGGGGGAAAAACTGTTTTTT
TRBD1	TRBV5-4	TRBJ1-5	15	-	CASSLDRGAGDPQHF	TGTGCCAGCAGCTTGGACAGGGGGGCGGGTGACCCCCAGCATTTT
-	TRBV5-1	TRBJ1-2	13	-	CASSLDSAYGYTF	TGCGCCAGCAGCTTGGACTCCGCGTATGGCTACACCTTC
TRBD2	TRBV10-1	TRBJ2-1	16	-	CASSESPAGGRNEQFF	TGCGCCAGCAGTGAGTCCCCCGCGGGGGGCCGGAATGAGCAGTTCTTC
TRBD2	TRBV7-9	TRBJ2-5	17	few	CASSPLGLAGKQETQYF	TGTGCCAGCAGCCCCCTAGGACTAGCGGGAAAACAAGAGACCCAGTACTTC
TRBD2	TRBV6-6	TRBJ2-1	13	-	CASSPGLAGAQFF	TGTGCCAGCAGCCCGGGACTAGCGGGGGCCCAGTTCTTC
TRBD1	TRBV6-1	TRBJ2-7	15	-	CASRSGTGESYEQYF	TGTGCCAGCAGATCCGGGACAGGGGAGTCCTACGAGCAGTACTTC